At least ten counts were recorded for the clone carrying this T cell receptor (beta chain). Its antigen is not identified. TCR beta CDR3 sequences were amplified from RNA transcripts. A set of HTBI primers served as the primers for a first-round RT-PCR of the TCR CDR3. TCRdb reanalysed the multiplex PCR reads using MiXCR and keeps one entry per CDR3 protein. The data contain roughly 580,000 distinct CDR3 sequences, roughly 13% of them seen just once; the ten biggest clones take up more than 5%. The CDR3 length is 12 residues. V was clipped by 6 bases and J by 1 base, with 6 bases between them. Germline V gene sequence: CDR1 MDHEN, CDR2 SYDVKM. The data derive from a study of T cells in Graves' hyperthyroidism and ophthalmopathy. Study conclusions and caveats: In blood, most of the thyroid clonotypes expanded above 0.001 were also present.

This TCR derives from a woman in her twenties or thirties with Graves' hyperthyroidism that later progressed to Graves' ophthalmopathy. The sample comprised blood. The chain recombines TRBV28 with TRBJ1-1; no clear D gene. CDR3 protein: CASRSANTEAFF. CDR3 DNA sequence: TGTGCCAGCAGGTCGGCGAACACTGAAGCTTTCTTT.